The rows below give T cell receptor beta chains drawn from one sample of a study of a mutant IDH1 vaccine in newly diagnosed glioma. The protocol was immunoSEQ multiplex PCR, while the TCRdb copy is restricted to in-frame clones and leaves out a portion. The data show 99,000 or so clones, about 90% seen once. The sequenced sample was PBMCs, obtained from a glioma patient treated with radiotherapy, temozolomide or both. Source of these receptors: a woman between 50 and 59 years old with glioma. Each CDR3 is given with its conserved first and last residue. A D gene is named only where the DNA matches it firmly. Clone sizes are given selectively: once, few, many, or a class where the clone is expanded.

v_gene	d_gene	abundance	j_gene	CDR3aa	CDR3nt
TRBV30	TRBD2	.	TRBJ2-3	CAWSAGLAGGTDTQYF	TGTGCCTGGAGTGCGGGACTAGCGGGGGGCACAGATACGCAGTATTTT
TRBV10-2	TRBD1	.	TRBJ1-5	CASSDRTGNQPQHF	TGCGCCAGCAGTGATAGGACAGGTAATCAGCCCCAGCATTTT
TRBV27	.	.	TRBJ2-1	CASSWSSPNEQFF	TGTGCCAGCAGTTGGAGCAGTCCCAATGAGCAGTTCTTC
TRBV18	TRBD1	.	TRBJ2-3	CASSPAGGSDTQYF	TGTGCCAGCTCACCCGCAGGGGGCTCAGATACGCAGTATTTT
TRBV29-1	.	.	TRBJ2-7	CSVEGRGREQYF	TGCAGCGTTGAAGGGAGGGGGCGCGAGCAGTACTTC
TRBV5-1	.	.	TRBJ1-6	CASSLAPDASSYNSPLHF	TGCGCCAGCAGCTTGGCCCCGGACGCGAGCTCCTATAATTCACCCCTCCACTTT
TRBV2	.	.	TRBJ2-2	CASSEGRPNTGELFF	TGTGCCAGCAGTGAGGGACGCCCTAACACCGGGGAGCTGTTTTTT
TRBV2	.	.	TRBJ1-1	CASRVGGPRGTEAFF	TGTGCCAGCAGGGTTGGAGGGCCCCGGGGGACTGAAGCTTTCTTT
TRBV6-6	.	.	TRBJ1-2	CASTADGYNYGYTF	TGTGCCAGCACGGCGGACGGATATAACTATGGCTACACCTTC
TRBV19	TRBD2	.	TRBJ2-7	CASSILTGLAGGSKNYEQYF	TGTGCCAGTAGTATACTCACGGGACTAGCGGGAGGGTCGAAAAATTACGAGCAGTACTTC
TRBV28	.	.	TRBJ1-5	CASRGGGTNQPQHF	TGTGCCAGCAGAGGGGGGGGGACGAATCAGCCCCAGCATTTT
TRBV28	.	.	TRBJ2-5	CASSPGAGLTTETQYF	TGTGCCAGCAGTCCCGGGGCAGGCCTGACCACAGAGACCCAGTACTTC
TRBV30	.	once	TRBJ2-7	CACRPSRRAYEQYF	TGTGCCTGTCGACCCAGCAGGAGGGCCTACGAGCAGTACTTC
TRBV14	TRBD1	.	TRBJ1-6	CASSPDRGFNSPLHF	TGTGCCAGCAGCCCGGACAGGGGGTTTAATTCACCCCTCCACTTT
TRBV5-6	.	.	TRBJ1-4	CASSLGTSVGKLFF	TGTGCCAGCAGCTTGGGGACATCGGTCGGAAAACTGTTTTTT
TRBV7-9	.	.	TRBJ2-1	CASSPQWYARDEQFF	TGTGCCAGCAGCCCCCAGTGGTACGCCCGGGATGAGCAGTTCTTC
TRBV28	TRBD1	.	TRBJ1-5	CASSLGTSQGAGQPQHF	TGTGCCAGCAGTTTAGGGACCTCACAGGGGGCTGGTCAGCCCCAGCATTTT
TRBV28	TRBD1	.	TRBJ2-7	CASSRAGGHEQYF	TGTGCCAGCAGTAGGGCAGGGGGCCACGAGCAGTACTTC
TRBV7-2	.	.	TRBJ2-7	CASSLRQYEQYF	TGTGCCAGCAGCTTACGACAGTACGAGCAGTACTTC
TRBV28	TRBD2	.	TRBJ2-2	CASSLFASGRRRGDTGELFF	TGTGCCAGCAGTTTATTCGCTAGCGGGAGGAGGCGGGGTGACACCGGGGAGCTGTTTTTT
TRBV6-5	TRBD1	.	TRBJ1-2	CASSSTGQGFGGYTF	TGTGCCAGCAGTTCGACGGGACAGGGGTTCGGTGGCTACACCTTC
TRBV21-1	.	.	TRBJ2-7	CASSRPSGLNYEQYF	TGTGCCAGCAGCCGACCTAGCGGACTAAACTACGAGCAGTACTTC
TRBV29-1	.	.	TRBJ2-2	CSVALKRGFAGTGELFF	TGCAGCGTTGCTTTAAAACGGGGATTCGCGGGCACCGGGGAGCTGTTTTTT
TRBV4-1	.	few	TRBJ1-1	CASSPLGSRNTEAFF	TGCGCCAGCAGCCCTTTAGGGTCAAGAAACACTGAAGCTTTCTTT
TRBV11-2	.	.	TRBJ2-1	CASSLGRYNEQFF	TGTGCCAGCAGCTTGGGGAGGTACAATGAGCAGTTCTTC
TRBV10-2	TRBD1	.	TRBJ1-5	CASSGQGGNQPQHF	TGCGCCAGCAGTGGACAGGGCGGCAATCAGCCCCAGCATTTT
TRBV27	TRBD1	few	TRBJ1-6	CASSPTGGISPLHF	TGTGCCAGCAGTCCGACAGGGGGCATTTCACCCCTCCACTTT
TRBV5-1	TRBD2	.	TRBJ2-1	CASSRASGARGEQFF	TGCGCCAGCAGTAGGGCTAGCGGGGCGCGGGGCGAGCAGTTCTTC
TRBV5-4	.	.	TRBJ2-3	CASSRNGGQGDTQYF	TGTGCCAGCAGCAGAAACGGGGGACAAGGGGATACGCAGTATTTT
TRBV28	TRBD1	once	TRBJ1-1	CASSSPGQAGTEAFF	TGTGCCAGCAGTTCTCCGGGACAGGCCGGCACTGAAGCTTTCTTT
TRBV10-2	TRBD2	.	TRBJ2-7	CASSETVASGAYEQYF	TGCGCCAGCAGTGAGACGGTCGCTAGCGGGGCCTACGAGCAGTACTTC
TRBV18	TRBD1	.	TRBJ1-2	CASSLGQGRRYGYTF	TGTGCCAGCTCACTCGGACAGGGGAGGCGGTATGGCTACACCTTC
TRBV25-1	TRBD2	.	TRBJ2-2	CAGSPPGLAGSNTGELFF	TGTGCCGGCAGTCCTCCGGGACTAGCGGGATCGAACACCGGGGAGCTGTTTTTT
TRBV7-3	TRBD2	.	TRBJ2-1	CASSSGLAGNAFYNEQFF	TGTGCCAGCAGCTCCGGACTAGCGGGAAATGCCTTCTACAATGAGCAGTTCTTC
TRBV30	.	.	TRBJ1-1	CAWSLPGLHTEAFF	TGTGCCTGGAGTCTCCCGGGACTGCACACTGAAGCTTTCTTT
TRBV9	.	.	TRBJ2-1	CASSPVGGGATAYNEQFF	TGTGCCAGCAGCCCAGTCGGTGGTGGCGCAACCGCCTACAATGAGCAGTTCTTC
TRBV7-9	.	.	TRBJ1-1	CASSLDFF	TGTGCCAGCAGCTTGGATTTCTTT
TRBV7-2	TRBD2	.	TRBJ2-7	CASIPTSGRALGFEQYF	TGTGCCAGCATCCCGACTAGCGGGAGGGCCCTGGGGTTCGAGCAGTACTTC
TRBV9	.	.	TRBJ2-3	CASSTDSTDTQYF	TGTGCCAGCAGCACTGACTCCACAGATACGCAGTATTTT
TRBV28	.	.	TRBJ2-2	CASSLPLDGTHGGELFF	TGTGCCAGCAGTTTACCTCTGGACGGGACACACGGCGGGGAGCTGTTTTTT
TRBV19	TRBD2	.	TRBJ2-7	CASSIIGGSPSYEQYF	TGTGCCAGTAGTATAATCGGCGGGAGCCCCTCCTACGAGCAGTACTTC
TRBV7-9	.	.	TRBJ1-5	CASSLGLQPQHF	TGTGCCAGCAGCTTAGGGCTTCAGCCCCAGCATTTT
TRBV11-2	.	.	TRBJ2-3	CASSLGTDTQYF	TGTGCCAGCAGCTTAGGGACAGATACGCAGTATTTT
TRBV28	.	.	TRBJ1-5	CASRVVQASNQPQHF	TGTGCCAGCAGGGTCGTCCAGGCGAGCAATCAGCCCCAGCATTTT